A selection of T cell receptor beta chains follows, all from one sample in a study of blood T cell repertoires in COVID-19. The method was immunoSEQ multiplex PCR; TCRdb's version includes in-frame clones alone and lacks a portion of them. This sample has 250,000 to 400,000 clones, with 88% found just once. The material sequenced was peripheral blood. These receptors were collected from a woman in her thirties with COVID-19, enrolled during active disease. Both conserved end residues are part of each CDR3.

j_gene: TRBJ2-2; v_gene: TRBV6-5; CDR3aa: CASIPRAGIGGELFF
j_gene: TRBJ1-5; v_gene: TRBV6-2/TRBV6-3; CDR3aa: CASSYSIGQLDSNQPQHF
j_gene: TRBJ2-7; v_gene: TRBV30; CDR3aa: CAWELDRGLGEQYF
j_gene: TRBJ1-5; v_gene: TRBV4-1; CDR3aa: CASSARDTDQPQHF
j_gene: TRBJ1-4; v_gene: TRBV13; CDR3aa: CASSLPGGEKLFF
j_gene: TRBJ1-4; v_gene: TRBV5-8; CDR3aa: CASTSQGVLEKLFF
j_gene: TRBJ1-1; v_gene: TRBV6-5; CDR3aa: CASSRTGNTEAFF
j_gene: TRBJ1-2; v_gene: TRBV19; CDR3aa: CATQAFPYGYTF
j_gene: TRBJ2-7; v_gene: TRBV6-5; CDR3aa: CASRLAYEQYF
j_gene: TRBJ1-6; v_gene: TRBV4-3; CDR3aa: CASSQISGVVDSPLHF
j_gene: TRBJ1-4; v_gene: TRBV12-3/TRBV12-4; CDR3aa: CASKGALGEKLFF
j_gene: TRBJ2-2; v_gene: TRBV28; CDR3aa: CASRLAGGPAGELFF
j_gene: TRBJ2-5; v_gene: TRBV2; CDR3aa: CASSEVGRAGGQETQYF
j_gene: TRBJ1-6; v_gene: TRBV6-5; CDR3aa: CASSYSRTGDNSPLHF
j_gene: TRBJ2-3; v_gene: TRBV2; CDR3aa: CASREETDTQYF
j_gene: TRBJ1-2; v_gene: TRBV2; CDR3aa: CASGSKGEINYGYTF
j_gene: TRBJ1-6; v_gene: TRBV5-1; CDR3aa: CASSTGDSPLHF
j_gene: TRBJ2-7; v_gene: TRBV27; CDR3aa: CASSRGGSSYEQYF
j_gene: TRBJ1-1; v_gene: TRBV7-9; CDR3aa: CASSSEGTGNTEAFF
j_gene: TRBJ1-4; v_gene: TRBV5-4; CDR3aa: CASSFPRTDGSNEKLFF
j_gene: TRBJ2-7; v_gene: TRBV3-1/TRBV3-2; CDR3aa: CASSQDLRQASSYEQYF
j_gene: TRBJ1-3; v_gene: TRBV5-5; CDR3aa: CASSLQGGNTIYF
j_gene: TRBJ1-6; v_gene: TRBV10-2; CDR3aa: CASSKNRGNSPLHF
j_gene: TRBJ2-1; v_gene: TRBV28; CDR3aa: CASSPTSGGYNEQFF
j_gene: TRBJ1-2; v_gene: TRBV7-8; CDR3aa: CASSPGQGEGYTF
j_gene: TRBJ1-2; v_gene: TRBV6-5; CDR3aa: CASSLTGGDGYTF
j_gene: TRBJ2-2; v_gene: TRBV2; CDR3aa: CASRPRGGYGELFF
j_gene: TRBJ1-6; v_gene: TRBV28; CDR3aa: CASIQGAVRYSPLHF
j_gene: TRBJ2-1; v_gene: TRBV11-3; CDR3aa: CASSLDRGSYNEQFF
j_gene: TRBJ1-2; v_gene: TRBV6-5; CDR3aa: CASTLGRGGYGYTF
j_gene: TRBJ1-2; v_gene: TRBV2; CDR3aa: CASSVPEALANYGYTF
j_gene: TRBJ2-1; v_gene: TRBV11-2; CDR3aa: CASSPMTRSGASSYNEQFF
j_gene: TRBJ2-1; v_gene: TRBV7-3; CDR3aa: CASSLTPSGGSVEQFF
j_gene: TRBJ1-5; v_gene: TRBV6-6; CDR3aa: CASTGTYQPQHF
j_gene: TRBJ1-2; v_gene: TRBV4-3; CDR3aa: CASSQVTGTGASPTF
j_gene: TRBJ1-2; v_gene: TRBV7-6; CDR3aa: CASSLGGAGNGYTF
j_gene: TRBJ2-2; v_gene: TRBV3-1/TRBV3-2; CDR3aa: CASSQRSHGELFF
j_gene: TRBJ1-2; v_gene: TRBV2; CDR3aa: CASSEEDRRLSGYTF
j_gene: TRBJ2-2; v_gene: TRBV7-2; CDR3aa: CASSLAATGELFF
j_gene: TRBJ1-6; v_gene: TRBV2; CDR3aa: CASTRGQGAEVNSPLHF
j_gene: TRBJ1-4; v_gene: TRBV5-4; CDR3aa: CASSENPGGEKLFF
j_gene: TRBJ2-1; v_gene: TRBV24-1; CDR3aa: CATSDRTGIAYNEQFF
j_gene: TRBJ2-1; v_gene: TRBV19; CDR3aa: CASSIIGQGFDEQFF
j_gene: TRBJ1-1; v_gene: TRBV14; CDR3aa: CASSQTGVGAFF
j_gene: TRBJ1-1; v_gene: TRBV19; CDR3aa: CASTRGTEAFF